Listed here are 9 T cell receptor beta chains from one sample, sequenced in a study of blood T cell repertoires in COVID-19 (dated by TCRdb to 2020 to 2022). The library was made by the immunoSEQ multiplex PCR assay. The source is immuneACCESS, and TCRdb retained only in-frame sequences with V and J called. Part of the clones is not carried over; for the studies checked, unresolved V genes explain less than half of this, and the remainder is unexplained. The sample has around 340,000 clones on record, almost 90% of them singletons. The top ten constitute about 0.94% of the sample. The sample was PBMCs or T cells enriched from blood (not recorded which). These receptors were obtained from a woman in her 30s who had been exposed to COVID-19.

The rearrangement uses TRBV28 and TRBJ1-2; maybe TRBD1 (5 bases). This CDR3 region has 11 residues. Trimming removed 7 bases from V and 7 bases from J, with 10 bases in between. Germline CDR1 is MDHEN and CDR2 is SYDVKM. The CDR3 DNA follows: TGTGCCAGCAAAAGCGGGGGTGGCTACACCTTC. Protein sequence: CASKSGGGYTF.

In DNA, the CDR3 is TGTGCCAGCAGCCCCGGGGGGCTGCAAGAGACCCAGTACTTC. Its protein product is CASSPGGLQETQYF. The chain uses TRBV3-1 (or the pseudogene TRBV3-2) and TRBJ2-5; D perhaps matches TRBD2 (7 bases). Trimming pared 4 bases from V and 2 bases from J, leaving 11 bases between. Germline-derived CDR1 and CDR2 are LGHDT and YNNKEL (reference sequence). This CDR3 has 14 amino acids.

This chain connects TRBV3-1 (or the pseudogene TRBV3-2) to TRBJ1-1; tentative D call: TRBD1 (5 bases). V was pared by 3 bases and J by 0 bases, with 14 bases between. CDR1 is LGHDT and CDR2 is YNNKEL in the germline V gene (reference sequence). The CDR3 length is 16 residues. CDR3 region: CASSQGGETMNTEAFF. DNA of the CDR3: TGTGCCAGCAGCCAGGGGGGGGAGACGATGAACACTGAAGCTTTCTTT.

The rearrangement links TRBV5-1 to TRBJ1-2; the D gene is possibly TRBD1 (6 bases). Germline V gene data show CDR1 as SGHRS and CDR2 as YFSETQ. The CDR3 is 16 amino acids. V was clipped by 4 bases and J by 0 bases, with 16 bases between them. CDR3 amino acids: CASSPGAGAANYGYTF. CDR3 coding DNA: TGCGCCAGCAGCCCGGGGGCGGGGGCCGCTAACTATGGCTACACCTTC.

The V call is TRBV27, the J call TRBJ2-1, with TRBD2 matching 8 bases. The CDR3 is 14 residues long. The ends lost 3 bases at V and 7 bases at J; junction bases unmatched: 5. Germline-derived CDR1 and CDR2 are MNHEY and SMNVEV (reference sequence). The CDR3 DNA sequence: TGTGCCAGCAGTTTCCCGGGACTAGTTAATGAGCAGTTCTTC. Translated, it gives CASSFPGLVNEQFF.

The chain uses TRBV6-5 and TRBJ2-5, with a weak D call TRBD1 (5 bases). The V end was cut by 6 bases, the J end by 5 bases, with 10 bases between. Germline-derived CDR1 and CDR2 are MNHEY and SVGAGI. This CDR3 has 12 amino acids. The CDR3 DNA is TGTGCCAGCAGCCAGGGTGGGGAGACCCAGTACTTC. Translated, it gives CASSQGGETQYF.

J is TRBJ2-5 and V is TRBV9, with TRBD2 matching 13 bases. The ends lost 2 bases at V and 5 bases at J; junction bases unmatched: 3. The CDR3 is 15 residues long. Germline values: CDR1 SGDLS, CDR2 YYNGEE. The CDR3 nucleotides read TGTGCCAGCAGCGTCGGACTAGCGGGAGTGGAGACCCAGTACTTC. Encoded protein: CASSVGLAGVETQYF. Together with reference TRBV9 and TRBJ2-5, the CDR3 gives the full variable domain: DSGVTQTPKHLITATGQRVTLRCSPRSGDLSVYWYQQSLDQGLQFLIQYYNGEERAKGNILERFSAQQFPDLHSELNLSSLELGDSALYFCASSVGLAGVETQYFGPGTRLLVL.

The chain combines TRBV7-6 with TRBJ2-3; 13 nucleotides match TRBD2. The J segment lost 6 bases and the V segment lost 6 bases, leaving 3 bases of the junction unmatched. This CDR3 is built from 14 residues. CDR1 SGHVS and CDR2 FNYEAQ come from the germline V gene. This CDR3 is CASRGLAGTDTQYF. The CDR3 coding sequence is TGTGCCAGCAGGGGACTAGCGGGAACGGATACGCAGTATTTT.

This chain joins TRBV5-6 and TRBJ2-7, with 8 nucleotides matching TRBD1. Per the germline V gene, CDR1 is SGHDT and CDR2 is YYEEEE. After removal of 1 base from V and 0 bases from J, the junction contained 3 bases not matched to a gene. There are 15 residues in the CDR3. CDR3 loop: CASSLYGTGSYEQYF. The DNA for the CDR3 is TGTGCCAGCAGCTTGTATGGGACAGGCTCCTACGAGCAGTACTTC.